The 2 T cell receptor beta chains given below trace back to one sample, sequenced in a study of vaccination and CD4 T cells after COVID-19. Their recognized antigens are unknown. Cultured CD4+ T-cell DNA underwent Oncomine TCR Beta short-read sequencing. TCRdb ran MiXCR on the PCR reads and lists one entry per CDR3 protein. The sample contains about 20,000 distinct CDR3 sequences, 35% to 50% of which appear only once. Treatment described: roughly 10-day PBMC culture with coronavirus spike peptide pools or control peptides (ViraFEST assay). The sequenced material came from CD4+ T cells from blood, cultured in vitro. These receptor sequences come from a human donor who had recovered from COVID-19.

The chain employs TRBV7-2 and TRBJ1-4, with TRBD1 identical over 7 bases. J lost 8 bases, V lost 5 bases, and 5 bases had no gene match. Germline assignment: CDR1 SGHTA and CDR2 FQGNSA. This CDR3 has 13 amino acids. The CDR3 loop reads CASSQGQSEKLFF. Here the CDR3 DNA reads TGTGCCAGCAGCCAGGGACAGAGCGAAAAACTGTTTTTT.

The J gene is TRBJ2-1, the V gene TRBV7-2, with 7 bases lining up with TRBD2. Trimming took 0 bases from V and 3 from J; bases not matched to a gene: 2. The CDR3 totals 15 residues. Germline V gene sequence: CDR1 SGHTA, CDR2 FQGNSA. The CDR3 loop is CASSLAASGYNEQFF. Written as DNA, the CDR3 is TGTGCCAGCAGCTTAGCGGCTAGCGGCTACAATGAGCAGTTCTTC.